The rows below give T cell receptor beta chains drawn from one sample of a study of Ad26.COV2.S vaccination and SARS-CoV-2 variants. Sequencing used immunoSEQ multiplex PCR; TCRdb keeps in-frame clones, though not all of them. The sample yields more than 300,000 clones, around four fifths seen once. Sequencing used peripheral blood, obtained in a trial of Ad26.COV2.S vaccine versus placebo. Every receptor here comes from a person aged 18-60 years who received the Ad26.COV2.S COVID-19 vaccine or a placebo. Each CDR3 is given with its conserved first and last residue. A D gene is named only where the DNA matches it firmly. Clone size is given for some rows only: seen once, a few or many times, or a class if the clone is expanded.

j_gene | v_gene | abundance | d_gene | CDR3nt | CDR3aa
TRBJ1-2 | TRBV28 | . | . | TGTGCCAGCAGTTTATTTCGGAATCGCGGCTACACCTTC | CASSLFRNRGYTF
TRBJ2-1 | TRBV7-3 | . | TRBD2 | TGTGCCAGCAGCTTTACTAGCGGGGGCCGGGATGAGCAGTTCTTC | CASSFTSGGRDEQFF
TRBJ2-2 | TRBV11-3 | . | TRBD1 | TGTGCCAGCAGCCCAGGGACAGGGATAACCGGGGAGCTGTTTTTT | CASSPGTGITGELFF
TRBJ1-2 | TRBV5-1 | . | TRBD1 | TGCGCCAGCAGCTTAGACAGGGTGAATGGCTACACCTTC | CASSLDRVNGYTF
TRBJ2-5 | TRBV27 | . | TRBD2 | TGTGCCAGCAGTTTATCAGGAGCGGGGCCGCCCCAGGAGACCCAGTACTTC | CASSLSGAGPPQETQYF
TRBJ2-7 | TRBV12-3/TRBV12-4 | . | . | TGTGCCAGCAGCCTAGGAAGGGTTCAGTACTTC | CASSLGRVQYF
TRBJ2-7 | TRBV27 | . | TRBD1 | TGTGCCAGCGTGGGGACAGGGAGTCGCGAGCAGTACTTC | CASVGTGSREQYF
TRBJ2-2 | TRBV19 | . | TRBD1 | TGTGCCAGTAGTGCGGGACCGGGACAGGGATGGACCGGGGAGCTGTTTTTT | CASSAGPGQGWTGELFF
TRBJ2-3 | TRBV2 | . | TRBD1 | TGTGCCAGCAGTGGGGACAGAGTCACAGATACGCAGTATTTT | CASSGDRVTDTQYF
TRBJ1-2 | TRBV7-9 | . | . | TGTGCCAGCAGCCCCCTCAGCGGGAACTATGGCTACACCTTC | CASSPLSGNYGYTF
TRBJ2-1 | TRBV9 | . | . | TGTGCCAGCAGCGTAGCGGCAGCATACAATGAGCAGTTCTTC | CASSVAAAYNEQFF
TRBJ1-6 | TRBV30 | . | . | TGTGCCTGGAGTACCGAACAGTTAGGGTCACCCCTCCACTTT | CAWSTEQLGSPLHF
TRBJ1-1 | TRBV30 | . | . | TGTGCCTGGATGGTTGGGATGAACACTGAAGCTTTCTTT | CAWMVGMNTEAFF
TRBJ1-3 | TRBV28 | . | . | TGTGCCAGCAGCCGTCCTGGCACAGTAGCTGGAAACACCATATATTTT | CASSRPGTVAGNTIYF
TRBJ2-3 | TRBV9 | . | TRBD2 | TGTGCCAGCAGCGTAGGGGGTCTAACCGGGAGGGCGCACACAGATACGCAGTATTTT | CASSVGGLTGRAHTDTQYF
TRBJ1-4 | TRBV4-1 | . | . | TGCGCCAGCAGCCAAGTAAGGGGGGAGAATGAAAAACTGTTTTTT | CASSQVRGENEKLFF
TRBJ2-7 | TRBV30 | . | . | TGTGCCTGGAGTGCCTTGTTGGGGGACGAGCAGTACTTC | CAWSALLGDEQYF
TRBJ1-1 | TRBV11-3 | once | . | TGTGCCAGCAGCCCACGACAGCAAGTGAACACTGAAGCTTTCTTT | CASSPRQQVNTEAFF
TRBJ1-2 | TRBV4-1 | . | . | TGCGCCAGCAGCCAAGAAAGGTACAGGGCCCGGGGCTACACCTTC | CASSQERYRARGYTF
TRBJ2-7 | TRBV18 | once | . | TGTGCCAGCTCAAGCAGGGGCGATAGGTACGAGCAGTACTTC | CASSSRGDRYEQYF
TRBJ1-2 | TRBV9 | . | . | TGTGCCAGCAGCGTATTTAACGGTAACTATGGCTACACCTTC | CASSVFNGNYGYTF
TRBJ1-4 | TRBV7-9 | once | . | TGTGCCAGCAGCTTTGGGGGAAGAAACCCATTTAATGAAAAACTGTTTTTT | CASSFGGRNPFNEKLFF
TRBJ2-3 | TRBV20-1 | . | TRBD2 | TGCAGTGCAAGTAGGGGACTAGCGGGGCGACAGGGTACGCAGTATTTT | CSASRGLAGRQGTQYF
TRBJ1-3 | TRBV20-1 | once | . | TGCAGTGCTAGTCTCCAGAGCTCTGGAAACACCATATATTTT | CSASLQSSGNTIYF
TRBJ2-3 | TRBV19 | . | . | TGTGCCAGTACCCCCCGGGGGACAGATACGCAGTATTTT | CASTPRGTDTQYF
TRBJ1-1 | TRBV6-5 | . | . | TGTGCCAGCAGTTACTCGGGGGGAGTGACTGAAGCTTTCTTT | CASSYSGGVTEAFF
TRBJ1-1 | TRBV30 | . | . | TGTGCCTGGAGTTACACTGAAGCTTTCTTT | CAWSYTEAFF
TRBJ2-7 | TRBV5-6 | few | . | TGTGCCAGCAGAACCCTAGGCGACGAGCAGTACTTC | CASRTLGDEQYF
TRBJ2-1 | TRBV9 | . | . | TGTGCCAGCAGCCAGGGACCTAATGAGCAGTTCTTC | CASSQGPNEQFF